The 6 T cell receptor beta chains reported below all come from one sample, sequenced in a study of a mutant IDH1 vaccine in newly diagnosed glioma. The sample's time point: week 47, end of study. With topical imiquimod, each dose of the vaccine consisted of 300 ug of mutant IDH1 20-mer peptide. Assay used: immunoSEQ multiplex PCR; TCRdb lists only in-frame clones, some missing. The table records 50,000 to 65,000 clones, approximately 65% of them present only once. Their target antigens are unknown. Material: peripheral blood mononuclear cells (PBMCs), obtained from a glioma patient whose treatment included an IDH1 peptide vaccine. The receptors stem from a man aged 40-50 years with glioma. Some clones in this sample may be carry-over from other donors' samples.

This chain joins TRBV5-1 and TRBJ2-1; no firm D call. Trimming pared 0 bases from V and 9 bases from J, leaving 16 bases between. Per the germline V gene, CDR1 is SGHRS and CDR2 is YFSETQ. CDR3 length: 15 residues. The CDR3 loop reads CASSLEPDQVVEQFF. The CDR3 region has the DNA TGCGCCAGCAGCTTGGAACCCGACCAGGTTGTTGAGCAGTTCTTC.

The chain combines TRBV13 with TRBJ2-7; D unresolved. The germline V and J ends were trimmed by 3 bases and 4 bases, with 7 bases remaining between them. Germline V gene lookup returns CDR1 PRHDT and CDR2 FYEKMQ (reference sequence). The CDR3 has 12 residues. The CDR3 region is CASSFGDYEQYF. Here the CDR3 DNA reads TGTGCCAGCAGCTTCGGTGATTACGAGCAGTACTTC.

The chain uses TRBV4-1 and TRBJ1-2; 8 nucleotides align to TRBD1. The junction had 7 bases not matched to a gene; V was cut back by 0 bases and J by 4 bases. Germline values: CDR1 MGHRA, CDR2 YSYEKL. The CDR3 is 16 residues long. The CDR3 DNA follows: TGCGCCAGCAGCCAAGATGAGGGGACAGGAGGCTATGGCTACACCTTC. Translation: CASSQDEGTGGYGYTF.

The chain recombines TRBV29-1 with TRBJ2-3, with 8 bases that match TRBD2. The CDR3 totals 14 residues. V trimming: 6 bases; J trimming: 5 bases; junction bases outside the gene matches: 10. The germline V gene encodes CDR1 SQVTM and CDR2 ANQGSEA. CDR3 nucleotide sequence: TGCAGCGTCGCTAGCGGGCTGGTGCAAGATACGCAGTATTTT. It is translated as CSVASGLVQDTQYF.

The chain has TRBV6-4 and TRBJ1-1, with 8 bases that match TRBD1. J was trimmed by 7 bases and V by 4 bases; bases with no gene match: 5. CDR1 and CDR2 from the germline V gene are MRHNA and SNTAGT. The CDR3 extends over 13 amino acids. CDR3 sequence: CASSGRQGSEAFF. Here the CDR3 DNA reads TGTGCCAGCAGTGGTCGACAGGGGAGTGAAGCTTTCTTT.

The chain uses TRBV19 and TRBJ1-5; 7 bases match TRBD1. The CDR3 consists of 15 residues. V shed 2 bases and J 3 bases; nucleotides not matched to a gene: 4. Germline loops: CDR1 LNHDA, CDR2 SQIVND (reference sequence). CDR3 DNA sequence: TGTGCCAGTAGTATAATGACAGGGACCAATCAGCCCCAGCATTTT. Translating gives CASSIMTGTNQPQHF.